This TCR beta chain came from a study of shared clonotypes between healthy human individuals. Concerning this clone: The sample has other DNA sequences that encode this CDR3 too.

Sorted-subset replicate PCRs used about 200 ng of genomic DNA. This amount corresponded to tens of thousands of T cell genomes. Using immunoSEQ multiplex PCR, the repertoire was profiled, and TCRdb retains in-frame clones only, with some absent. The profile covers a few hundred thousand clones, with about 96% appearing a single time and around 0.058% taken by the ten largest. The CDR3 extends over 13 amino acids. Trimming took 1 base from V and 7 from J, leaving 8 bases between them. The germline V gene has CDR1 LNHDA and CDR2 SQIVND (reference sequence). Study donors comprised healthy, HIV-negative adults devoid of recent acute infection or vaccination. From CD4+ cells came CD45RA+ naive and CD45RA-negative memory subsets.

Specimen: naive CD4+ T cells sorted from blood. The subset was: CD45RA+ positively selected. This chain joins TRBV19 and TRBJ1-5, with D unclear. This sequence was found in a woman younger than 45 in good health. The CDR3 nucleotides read TGTGCCAGTAGTATAGTTGGAGGGCAGCCCCAGCATTTT. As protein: CASSIVGGQPQHF.